The 25 T cell receptor beta chains below come from one sample, sequenced in a study of molecular identifiers for immune sequencing clone quantification. From the PCR reads, TCRdb called clonotypes with MiXCR, one entry per CDR3 protein. The sample yields over 300,000 distinct CDR3 sequences, 24% seen once. What was sequenced was naive CD8+ T cells from blood, with Jurkat cell RNA spiked in. Subset: FACS-sorted CD8+CD4-CCR7+CD45RA+ naive T cells. These receptors were collected from a human donor in good health. Some libraries in this study had Jurkat cell RNA spiked in.

This clonotype occurred a few times. This chain uses TRBV6-6 with TRBJ2-3, with TRBD2 identical over 7 bases. The V and J ends lost 5 bases and 1 base, in that order; junction bases with no gene match: 9. CDR3 length: 16 residues. Germline assignment: CDR1 MNHNY and CDR2 SVGAGI (reference sequence). CDR3 in DNA: TGTGCCAGCAGTCCAAATACTGCGGGGGGCACAGATACGCAGTATTTT. Amino acid sequence: CASSPNTAGGTDTQYF.

This clonotype was counted at least ten times. The rearrangement uses TRBV7-6 and TRBJ2-7, with 7 bases identical to TRBD1. Germline V gives CDR1 SGHVS, CDR2 FNYEAQ. There are 13 residues in the CDR3. V gave up 7 bases and J gave up 4 bases; unmatched junction bases: 7. Written as DNA, the CDR3 is TGTGCCAGCACACAGGGGATCGGGTACGAGCAGTACTTC. Its protein is CASTQGIGYEQYF.

This clonotype was recorded a few times. The V call is TRBV30, the J call TRBJ2-2; weak D call: TRBD1 (6 bases). Germline values: CDR1 GTSNPN, CDR2 SVGIG (reference sequence). This CDR3 is 15 amino acids long. V was shortened by 0 bases and J by 6 bases, with 14 bases between the two germline ends. CDR3 sequence (DNA): TGTGCCTGGAGTGTTCTATTGGGGGCGGCCGGGGAGCTGTTTTTT. It encodes CAWSVLLGAAGELFF.

As for this clonotype: This may be a read error: a much more frequent sequence differs by one nucleotide. V usage is TRBV13 and J usage is TRBJ1-1, with unresolved D. V dropped 3 bases and J dropped 5 bases, with 16 bases sitting between them. This CDR3 spans 15 amino acids. Germline V gene data show CDR1 as PRHDT and CDR2 as FYEKMQ (reference sequence). CDR3 sequence reads: CASSFSGWRQTEAFF. In DNA form, the CDR3 reads TGTGCCAGCAGCTTCTCGGGCTGGAGACAAACTGAAGCTTTCTTT.

On this clonotype itself: Since a much larger clone is just one base distant, this may be a read error. The final CDR3 position lacks the conserved phenylalanine or tryptophan, pointing to a likely read error. The chain has TRBV28 and TRBJ1-4, with D unresolved. Trimming removed 4 bases from V and 11 bases from J, with 17 bases in between. This CDR3 contains 14 residues. Germline V gene lookup returns CDR1 MDHEN and CDR2 SYDVKM. The CDR3 region is CASSYTPNAGKLFS. CDR3 bases: TGTGCCAGCAGTTATACCCCCAACGCGGGGAAACTGTTTTCT.

Of note for this clonotype: This clone may be a read error of a much larger clone one base away. This chain uses TRBV7-2 with TRBJ1-1, with 12 nucleotides matching TRBD1. Germline CDR1 and CDR2: SGHTA and FQGNSA. The length of the CDR3 is 15 residues. The V and J ends lost 5 bases and 4 bases, in that order; junction bases with no gene match: 5. In DNA form, the CDR3 reads TGTGCCAGCAGCCCCGGGACAGGGGGCGGCACTGAAGCTTTCTTT. It codes for CASSPGTGGGTEAFF.

This clonotype came up a few times. J is TRBJ2-7 and V is TRBV6-5; D is tentatively TRBD1 or TRBD2 (5 bases each). The CDR3 contains 15 residues. Trimming took off 0 bases at V and 2 bases at J, with 11 bases between the two ends. CDR1 is MNHEY and CDR2 is SVGAGI in the germline V gene. The DNA of the CDR3 is TGTGCCAGCAGTTACTCGGGACCAACCACCTACGAGCAGTACTTC. Its translation is CASSYSGPTTYEQYF.

This sequence joins TRBV19 and TRBJ2-2, with a weak D call TRBD2 (6 bases). CDR3 length equals 18 residues. The V gene's germline CDR1 is LNHDA and CDR2 SQIVND (reference sequence). The ends were cut back, 3 bases at V and 3 bases at J, with 20 bases in the middle. CDR3 nucleotide sequence: TGTGCCAGTAGTATTCCCTGGGGGGTAAGGGACCACACCGGGGAGCTGTTTTTT. It yields the protein CASSIPWGVRDHTGELFF.

This clonotype was seen only a few times. The chain has TRBV12-3 or TRBV12-4 and TRBJ2-3; TRBD2 matches at 8 bases. The V and J ends lost 6 bases and 4 bases, in that order; junction bases with no gene match: 12. CDR3 size: 16 residues. CDR3 DNA sequence: TGTGCCAGCAGCTACTTAAGCGGGAGTAAGGCAGATACGCAGTATTTT. Translating gives CASSYLSGSKADTQYF.

Concerning this clonotype itself: One end of the junction is discordant with germline, which a read error may explain. V gene TRBV19 combines with J gene TRBJ1-5; D gene ambiguous. This CDR3 comprises 12 residues. Germline lookup yields CDR1 LNHDA and CDR2 SQIVND (reference sequence). CDR3 sequence: CASSGYNRPQHF. The DNA of the CDR3 is TGTGCCAGTAGTGGGTATAATCGGCCCCAGCATTTT.

This clonotype was counted only a few times. The chain couples TRBV30 to TRBJ2-3, with 9 positions matching TRBD2. Germline CDR1 and CDR2: GTSNPN and SVGIG (reference sequence). The CDR3 length is 13 residues. V lost 8 bases and J lost 2; bases outside the gene matches: 5. The CDR3 DNA sequence: TGTGCCGAGAGCGGGGGGCTCACAGATACGCAGTATTTT. It yields the protein CAESGGLTDTQYF.

The chain links TRBV4-3 to TRBJ2-4, with D perhaps TRBD2 (5 bases). The germline V and J ends were trimmed by 3 bases and 0 bases, with 21 bases remaining between them. Per germline, CDR1 LGHNA and CDR2 YSLEER. This CDR3 region has 19 residues. The CDR3 spells CASSQTWGAGLLAKNIQYF. CDR3 in DNA: TGCGCCAGCAGCCAGACCTGGGGAGCCGGTTTACTAGCCAAAAACATTCAGTACTTC.

The CDR3 bases are TGCGCCAGCAGTTGGACAGCTCAATATGGCTACACCTTC. Translating it yields CASSWTAQYGYTF. The V call is TRBV10-2, the J call TRBJ1-2; maybe TRBD1 (6 bases). CDR3 length equals 13 residues. Trimming cost V 5 bases and J 5 bases, with 12 bases left between them. Germline values: CDR1 WSHSY, CDR2 SAAADI.

At least ten counts were recorded for this clonotype. One end of the junction varies from germline; a read error may be responsible. V usage is TRBV29-1 and J usage is TRBJ1-5, with D possibly TRBD1 on 6 matching bases. From germline, CDR1 is SQVTM and CDR2 ANQGSEA. This CDR3 has 13 residues. The CDR3 loop reads CSVEGGSNQPQHF. The CDR3 DNA is TGCAGCGTCGAAGGGGGTAGCAATCAGCCCCAGCATTTT.

There are a few counts of this clonotype. The V and J genes are TRBV9 and TRBJ1-2; D perhaps matches TRBD1 (6 bases). This CDR3 is 18 amino acids long. Deletions cut 4 bases from V and 4 bases from J, with 26 bases between. Germline V gene sequence: CDR1 SGDLS, CDR2 YYNGEE. In DNA, the CDR3 is TGTGCCAGCAGCTCCCCTCCAGGGGATCAGGGAAATCGCTATGGCTACACCTTC. It codes for CASSSPPGDQGNRYGYTF.

The sample holds many counts of this clonotype. DNA of the CDR3: TGTGCCTGGGGGGCCCATCAAGGCAATGAGCAGTTCTTC. It yields the protein CAWGAHQGNEQFF. This chain connects TRBV30 to TRBJ2-1, with D possibly being TRBD1 (5 bases). The CDR3 sequence is 13 residues long. Between the trimmed V and J ends, which lost 5 bases and 6 bases, there was a span of 14 bases. Looked up from germline, CDR1 is GTSNPN and CDR2 is SVGIG (reference sequence).

The V and J genes are TRBV6-1 and TRBJ2-5; 11 positions match TRBD2. CDR1 is MNHNS, CDR2 SASEGT, per germline. CDR3 length: 17 amino acids. The trim removed 5 bases at V and 2 bases at J, leaving 10 bases unmatched. This chain's CDR3 is CASSPGTSGWTQETQYF. The CDR3 DNA reads as TGTGCCAGCAGTCCCGGGACTAGCGGATGGACACAAGAGACCCAGTACTTC.

This clonotype was observed a few times. The chain links TRBV29-1 to TRBJ2-7; TRBD1 might be the D (5 bases). Trimming stripped 4 bases from V and 5 bases from J, with 9 bases between. CDR1 is SQVTM and CDR2 is ANQGSEA in the germline V gene. The CDR3 consists of 11 residues. The CDR3 here is CSVVRGNEQYF. In nucleotides, the CDR3 is TGCAGCGTTGTAAGGGGAAACGAGCAGTACTTC.

In this sample, this clonotype turned up many times. The chain uses TRBV30 and TRBJ1-1; 7 bases match TRBD1. The CDR3 runs to 13 residues. J was trimmed by 3 bases and V by 3 bases; bases with no gene match: 4. Germline values: CDR1 GTSNPN, CDR2 SVGIG (reference sequence). For the CDR3, the DNA is TGTGCCTGGAGAGACAGGGTCGACACTGAAGCTTTCTTT. Its translation: CAWRDRVDTEAFF. The full variable domain, in which reference TRBV30 and TRBJ1-1 provide the parts outside the CDR3, is SQTIHQWPATLVQPVGSPLSLECTVEGTSNPNLYWYRQAAGRGLQLLFYSVGIGQISSEVPQNLSASRPQDRQFILSSKKLLLSDSGFYLCAWRDRVDTEAFFGQGTRLTVV.

This clonotype was found many times. This chain joins TRBV9 and TRBJ2-2; 10 bases fit TRBD2. Trimming took 2 bases from V and 5 from J; bases not matched to a gene: 0. Germline CDR1 reads SGDLS; CDR2 reads YYNGEE. This CDR3 has 14 residues. CDR3 coding DNA: TGTGCCAGCAGCGTGGGACTAGCGACCGGGGAGCTGTTTTTT. This gives the protein CASSVGLATGELFF.

This clonotype has at least ten counts. The V and J genes are TRBV9 and TRBJ2-3; D call uncertain. V was cut by 0 bases and J by 4 bases, with 9 bases left in between. The CDR3 runs 14 residues. In germline, CDR1 is SGDLS, CDR2 YYNGEE. This CDR3 reads CASSVGAGADTQYF. CDR3 DNA sequence: TGTGCCAGCAGCGTAGGTGCAGGTGCAGATACGCAGTATTTT.

This clonotype was counted only a few times. The rearrangement joins TRBV20-1 to TRBJ2-7; D possibly matches TRBD1 or TRBD2 (6 bases each). Germline assignment: CDR1 DFQATT and CDR2 SNEGSKA (reference sequence). This CDR3 is 15 amino acids long. V was pared by 2 bases and J by 2 bases, with 16 bases between. The CDR3 region is CSARSAQGGTYEQYF. As DNA, the CDR3 is TGCAGTGCTAGATCGGCACAGGGAGGAACCTACGAGCAGTACTTC.

As to this clonotype: This clone may be a read error of a much larger clone one base away. The chain recombines TRBV5-3 with TRBJ2-2; a possible D gene is TRBD2 (5 bases). TRBV5-3 is labeled an ORF, and its function is uncertain. The ends were cut back, 10 bases at V and 4 bases at J, with 23 bases in the middle. The CDR3 is 16 residues long. The CDR3, as DNA: TGTGCCTGCAGCTTGTTAGGCGGGTTGAGCACCGGGGAGCTGTTTTTT. This translates into CACSLLGGLSTGELFF.

This clonotype was recorded at least ten times. This chain joins TRBV7-2 and TRBJ2-6, with D unclear. The CDR3 runs 15 residues. The V end was cut by 4 bases, the J end by 4 bases, with 11 bases between. Germline V CDR1 and CDR2: SGHTA, FQGNSA. As DNA, the CDR3 is TGTGCCAGCAGCTCCAACATCGGAGGGGCCAACGTCCTGACTTTC. This sequence encodes CASSSNIGGANVLTF.

At least ten counts were recorded for this clonotype. V usage is TRBV28 and J usage is TRBJ2-5; 7 nucleotides match TRBD2. The J segment lost 2 bases and the V segment lost 3 bases, leaving 18 bases of the junction unmatched. The CDR3 covers 19 residues. Germline V gene sequence: CDR1 MDHEN, CDR2 SYDVKM. DNA of the CDR3: TGTGCCAGCAGTTTTCTCATCTCCCAAGTCCTAGCGGATCAAGAGACCCAGTACTTC. Its translation: CASSFLISQVLADQETQYF.